Presented here are 13 T cell receptor beta chains from one specimen sequenced in a study of beta chain features in type 1 diabetes (dated by TCRdb to between 2018 and 2020). The full study reports these points: In all four CD4+ subsets, TCRB CDR3 length was moderately but significantly shorter in type 1 diabetes patients.

These TCRs are of unknown antigen specificity. Library creation used the immunoSEQ multiplex PCR assay. The High Capacity cDNA Reverse Transcription Kit was used to reverse transcribe all of the isolated RNA, meaning that expressed TCRB transcripts were what got sequenced. TCRdb holds this immuneACCESS table with in-frame rearrangements only. Some clones are missing; in checked studies, unresolved V genes explain under half, and the rest has no known cause. The sample includes a few hundred thousand clones, with roughly an eighth observed a single time. The ten largest clones capture about 0.01% of the sample. Sequenced material: naive CD4+ T cells from blood. The cell subset or site label of this sample denotes: true naive CD4+ T cells. These receptors all come from a woman aged 18-35 years with type 1 diabetes.

The sample holds a few counts of this clone. J is TRBJ1-2 and V is TRBV25-1, with 7 positions matching TRBD1. The CDR3 consists of 16 residues. The V gene's germline CDR1 is MGHDK and CDR2 SYGVNS. After removal of 3 bases from V and 6 bases from J, the junction contained 13 bases not matched to a gene. As DNA, the CDR3 is TGTGCCAGCAGTGATCCAAGGAGGGGGCTGGTAGATGGCTACACCTTC. Its translation: CASSDPRRGLVDGYTF.

This clone was counted a few times. This chain joins TRBV19 and TRBJ1-5; the D gene is possibly TRBD1 (6 bases). This CDR3 comprises 14 residues. Germline-derived CDR1 and CDR2 are LNHDA and SQIVND (reference sequence). V was shortened by 7 bases and J by 4 bases, with 14 bases between the two germline ends. This CDR3 reads CASTPDRPNQPQHF. The CDR3 coding sequence is TGTGCCAGTACCCCCGACAGGCCAAATCAGCCCCAGCATTTT.

This clone was seen more than once but under ten times. V is TRBV21-1 and J is TRBJ2-7; the D call in the table, TRBD2, was not verified against the DNA. TRBV21-1 counts as a pseudogene. The CDR3 consists of 11 residues. CDR3 residues: CASSKEYSGYF. The CDR3 DNA reads as TGTGCCAGCAGCAAAGAATACTCGGGGTACTTC.

This chain uses TRBV4-3 with TRBJ1-6; 7 nucleotides match TRBD1. Germline CDR1 and CDR2: LGHNA and YSLEER. The CDR3 has 15 residues. The V segment lost 8 bases and the J segment 6 bases; nucleotides outside the gene matches: 10. The CDR3 here is CASADSTGTNSPLHF. CDR3 DNA: TGCGCCAGCGCAGACTCGACAGGGACTAATTCACCCCTCCACTTT.

The V gene is TRBV19, the J gene TRBJ2-1; D unclear. V lost 6 bases to trimming and J lost 8 bases, with 23 bases between them. The CDR3 sequence is 16 residues long. The V gene's germline CDR1 is LNHDA and CDR2 SQIVND (reference sequence). In DNA, the CDR3 is TGTGCCAGTAGGTCCTTACTTGAGTTCGGGTATGATGAGCAGTTCTTC. The encoded protein is CASRSLLEFGYDEQFF.

The chain is built from TRBV18 and TRBJ2-7; D not certain. Deletions cut 1 base from V and 1 base from J, with 11 bases between. This CDR3 is 15 amino acids long. The germline CDR1 and CDR2 sequences are KGHSH and LQKENI. CDR3 sequence reads: CASSPLAASSYEQYF. DNA for the CDR3: TGTGCCAGCTCACCACTGGCTGCCTCGTCCTACGAGCAGTACTTC.

The chain has TRBV7-6 and TRBJ2-7, with 9 bases matching TRBD1. The CDR3 is made up of 16 amino acids. Germline trimming cut 5 bases from V and 6 bases from J; bases unmatched to any gene: 14. Germline CDR1 SGHVS, CDR2 FNYEAQ. CDR3 sequence (DNA): TGTGCCAGCAGCCTTCAGACCGGGACAGGGACGGTCGAGCAGTACTTC. Translation: CASSLQTGTGTVEQYF.

The chain uses TRBV7-2 and TRBJ2-3; 7 nucleotides match TRBD2. This CDR3 spans 17 amino acids. Germline lookup yields CDR1 SGHTA and CDR2 FQGNSA. J was trimmed by 1 base and V by 5 bases; bases with no gene match: 12. As DNA, the CDR3 is TGTGCCAGCAGCCTCCTTCCTAGCGGAGGCCGCACAGATACGCAGTATTTT. It yields the protein CASSLLPSGGRTDTQYF.

This clone was detected a few times. This chain links TRBV18 with TRBJ1-6, with unresolved D. Germline-derived CDR1 and CDR2 are KGHSH and LQKENI. The CDR3 runs 15 residues. The V end lost 2 bases, the J end lost 5 bases, and 10 bases lay between the germline ends. CDR3 sequence (DNA): TGTGCCAGCTCACCAGGTCTACAGAATAATTCACCCCTCCACTTT. This codes for CASSPGLQNNSPLHF.

The sample holds a few counts of this clone. The V gene is TRBV18, the J gene TRBJ1-4; D unresolved. V lost 2 bases, J lost 8 bases, and 9 bases lay in between. This CDR3 contains 13 residues. Looked up from germline, CDR1 is KGHSH and CDR2 is LQKENI. This chain's CDR3 is CASSPISEEKLFF. The CDR3 DNA reads TGTGCCAGCTCACCAATCAGCGAGGAAAAACTGTTTTTT.

This clone was counted a few times. The J gene is TRBJ1-1, the V gene TRBV9; D is uncertain. Trimming stripped 3 bases from V and 7 bases from J, with 10 bases between. Per germline, CDR1 SGDLS and CDR2 YYNGEE. The CDR3 consists of 12 residues. CDR3: CASSGRVGEAFF. The CDR3 bases are TGTGCCAGCAGCGGGCGGGTCGGTGAAGCTTTCTTT.

This clone was counted only a few times. J is TRBJ2-5 and V is TRBV4-1; D gene ambiguous. Germline CDR1 is MGHRA and CDR2 is YSYEKL. V gave up 0 bases and J gave up 4 bases, with 9 bases separating them. The CDR3 is 14 amino acids. The CDR3 nucleotides read TGCGCCAGCAGCCAAGATTACAGTACAGAGACCCAGTACTTC. The encoded protein is CASSQDYSTETQYF.

In its sample, this clone was seen a few times. The V gene is TRBV4-1, the J gene TRBJ1-1, with no clear D. Deletions cut 1 base from V and 0 bases from J, with 12 bases between. CDR1 is MGHRA, CDR2 YSYEKL, per germline. This CDR3 is built from 16 residues. The CDR3 is CASSQVSGGLNTEAFF. The CDR3 DNA reads TGCGCCAGCAGCCAAGTTTCAGGAGGACTGAACACTGAAGCTTTCTTT.